These 8 T cell receptor beta chains share one sample of origin, sequenced in a study of cytomegalovirus exposure and HLA in healthy donors. The PCR had 60 Vbeta and 13 Jbeta primers. The table came from immunoSEQ multiplex PCR; TCRdb's copy has only in-frame clones and leaves some out. The table lists about 150,000 clones, roughly 74% of them singletons, with about 3% in the top ten. Sequencing used PBMCs. The receptors shown here come from a man between 18 and 35 years old in good health and CMV-seronegative.

V usage is TRBV11-2 and J usage is TRBJ1-2; TRBD1 matches at 7 bases. The V gene's germline CDR1 is SGHAT and CDR2 FQNNGV. V dropped 4 bases and J dropped 5; count of bases not matched to a gene: 7. The CDR3 has 14 residues. CDR3 region: CASSSRQGSYGYTF. The CDR3 bases are TGTGCCAGCAGCTCCCGACAGGGAAGTTATGGCTACACCTTC.

This chain joins TRBV19 and TRBJ2-7, with D tentatively TRBD2 (6 bases). Deletions cut 6 bases from V and 4 bases from J, with 19 bases between. CDR1 LNHDA and CDR2 SQIVND come from the germline V gene (reference sequence). The CDR3 runs to 15 residues. The CDR3: CASSPTGTGAYEQYV. For the CDR3, the DNA is TGTGCCAGTAGCCCTACCGGGACTGGGGCGTACGAGCAGTACGTC.

Comment on this clone: A junction boundary mismatches the germline segment, possibly from a read error. The gene calls are TRBV27 and TRBJ1-2; no definite D call. This CDR3 is 13 amino acids long. Germline CDR1 reads MNHEY; CDR2 reads SMNVEV (reference sequence). CDR3 sequence: CASSFKVNSRGVF. The CDR3 coding sequence is TGTGCCAGCAGTTTTAAAGTCAATAGCCGCGGCGTATTC.

The J gene is TRBJ1-2, the V gene TRBV5-5; D call uncertain. Germline CDR1 is SGHKS and CDR2 is YYEKEE (reference sequence). This CDR3 contains 14 residues. Trimming cost V 4 bases and J 0 bases, with 10 bases left between them. CDR3 sequence (DNA): TGTGCCAGCAGCGAAACAGTCTCTAACTATGGCTACACCTTC. It is translated as CASSETVSNYGYTF.

The chain uses TRBV19 and TRBJ1-6, with D maybe TRBD1 (6 bases). The CDR3 is 13 amino acids. Between the trimmed V and J ends, which lost 5 bases and 10 bases, there was a span of 12 bases. Per germline, CDR1 LNHDA and CDR2 SQIVND (reference sequence). The CDR3 loop reads CASSSGVVSPLHF. The DNA for the CDR3 is TGTGCCAGTAGTTCAGGGGTGGTCTCACCCCTCCACTTT.

V and J are TRBV27 and TRBJ1-1; TRBD1 matches 7 bases. Germline CDR1 MNHEY, CDR2 SMNVEV (reference sequence). V shed 4 bases and J 7 bases; nucleotides not matched to a gene: 6. The CDR3 spans 13 residues. In DNA, the CDR3 is TGTGCCAGCAGTTCCTCCGGACAGGTTGAAGCTTTCTTT. It yields the protein CASSSSGQVEAFF.

The rearrangement joins TRBV2 to TRBJ2-1, with TRBD2 matching 10 bases. V shed 3 bases and J 7 bases; nucleotides not matched to a gene: 12. The CDR3 spans 17 residues. CDR1 is SNHLY and CDR2 is FYNNEI in the germline V gene. In DNA form, the CDR3 reads TGTGCCAGCAGTGACTATACTAGCGGGGTCCCATCAAATGAGCAGTTCTTC. Its protein is CASSDYTSGVPSNEQFF.

The chain joins TRBV10-2 to TRBJ1-5; the D is unclear. With 5 bases removed from V and 0 bases from J, the gap between germline ends came to 14 bases. The CDR3 loop spans 16 amino acids. CDR1 and CDR2 (germline): WSHSY, SAAADI. The chain's CDR3 is CASSLQPISSNQPQHF. In nucleotides, the CDR3 is TGCGCCAGCAGTCTTCAACCTATATCTAGCAATCAGCCCCAGCATTTT.